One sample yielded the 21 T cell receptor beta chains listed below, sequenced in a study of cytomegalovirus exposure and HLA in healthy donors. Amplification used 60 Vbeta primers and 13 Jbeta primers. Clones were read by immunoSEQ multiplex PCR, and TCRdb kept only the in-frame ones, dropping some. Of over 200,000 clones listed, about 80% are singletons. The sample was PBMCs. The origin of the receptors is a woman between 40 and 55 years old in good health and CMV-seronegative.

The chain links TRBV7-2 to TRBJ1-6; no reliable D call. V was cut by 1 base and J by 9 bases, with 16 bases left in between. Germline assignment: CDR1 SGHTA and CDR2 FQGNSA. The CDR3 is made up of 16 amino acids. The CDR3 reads CASSLGRSRGSSPLHF. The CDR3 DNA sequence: TGTGCCAGCAGCTTAGGAAGGTCCCGAGGTAGTTCACCCCTCCACTTT.

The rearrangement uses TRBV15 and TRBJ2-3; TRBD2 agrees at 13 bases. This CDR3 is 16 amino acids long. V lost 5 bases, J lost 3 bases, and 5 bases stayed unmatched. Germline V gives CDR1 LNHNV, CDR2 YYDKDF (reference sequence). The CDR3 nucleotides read TGTGCCACCAGCGAGCGACTAGCGGGGGGAACAGATACGCAGTATTTT. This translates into CATSERLAGGTDTQYF.

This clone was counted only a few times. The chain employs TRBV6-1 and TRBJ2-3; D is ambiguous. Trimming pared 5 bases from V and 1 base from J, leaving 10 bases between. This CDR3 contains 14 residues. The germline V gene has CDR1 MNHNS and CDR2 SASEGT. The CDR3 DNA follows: TGTGCCAGCAGTATGCGTCAGGGCACAGATACGCAGTATTTT. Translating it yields CASSMRQGTDTQYF.

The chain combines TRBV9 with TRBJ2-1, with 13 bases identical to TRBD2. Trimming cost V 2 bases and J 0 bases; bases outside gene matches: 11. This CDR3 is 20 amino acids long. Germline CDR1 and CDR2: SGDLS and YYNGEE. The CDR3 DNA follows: TGTGCCAGCAGCGTTAATGGACTAGCGGGGGAATCAAGCTCCTACAATGAGCAGTTCTTC. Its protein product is CASSVNGLAGESSSYNEQFF.

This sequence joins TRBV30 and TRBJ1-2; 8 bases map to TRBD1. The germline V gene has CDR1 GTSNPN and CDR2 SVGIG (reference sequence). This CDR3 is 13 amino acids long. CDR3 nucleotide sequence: TGTGCTGGGGCGGACAGGGCCCCATATGGCTACACCTTC. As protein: CAGADRAPYGYTF.

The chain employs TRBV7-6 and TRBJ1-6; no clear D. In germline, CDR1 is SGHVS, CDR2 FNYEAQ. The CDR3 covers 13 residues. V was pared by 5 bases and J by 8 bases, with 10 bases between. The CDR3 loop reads CASSAQEDSPLHF. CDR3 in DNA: TGTGCCAGCAGCGCCCAGGAGGATTCACCCCTCCACTTT.

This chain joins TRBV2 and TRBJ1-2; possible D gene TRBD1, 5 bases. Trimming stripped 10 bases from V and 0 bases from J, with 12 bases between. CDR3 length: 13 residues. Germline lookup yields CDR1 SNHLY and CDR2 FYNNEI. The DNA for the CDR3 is TGTGCCACCAGGGAGGACTCTAACTATGGCTACACCTTC. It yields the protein CATREDSNYGYTF.

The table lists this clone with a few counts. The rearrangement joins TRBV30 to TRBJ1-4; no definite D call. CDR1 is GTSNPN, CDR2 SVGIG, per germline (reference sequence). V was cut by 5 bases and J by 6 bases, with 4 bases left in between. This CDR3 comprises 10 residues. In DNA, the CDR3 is TGTGCCTGGGAGGATGAAAAACTGTTTTTT. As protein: CAWEDEKLFF.

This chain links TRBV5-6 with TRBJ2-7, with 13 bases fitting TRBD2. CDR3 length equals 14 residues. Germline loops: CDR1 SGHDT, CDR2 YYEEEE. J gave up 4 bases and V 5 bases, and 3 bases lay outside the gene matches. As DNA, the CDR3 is TGTGCCAGCAGTTCGGGACTAGCGGGGTACGAGCAGTACTTC. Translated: CASSSGLAGYEQYF.

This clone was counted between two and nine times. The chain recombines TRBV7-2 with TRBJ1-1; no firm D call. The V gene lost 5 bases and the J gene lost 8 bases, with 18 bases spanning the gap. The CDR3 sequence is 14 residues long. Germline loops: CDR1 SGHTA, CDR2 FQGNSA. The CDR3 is CASSERHARSEAFF. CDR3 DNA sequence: TGTGCCAGCAGCGAGCGCCATGCGCGGTCCGAAGCTTTCTTT.

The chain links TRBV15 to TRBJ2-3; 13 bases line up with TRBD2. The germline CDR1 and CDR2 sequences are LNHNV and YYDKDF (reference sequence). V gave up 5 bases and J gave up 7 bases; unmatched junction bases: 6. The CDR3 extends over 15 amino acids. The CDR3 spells CATSARGLAGHTQYF. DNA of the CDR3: TGTGCCACCAGCGCGCGGGGACTAGCGGGGCATACGCAGTATTTT.

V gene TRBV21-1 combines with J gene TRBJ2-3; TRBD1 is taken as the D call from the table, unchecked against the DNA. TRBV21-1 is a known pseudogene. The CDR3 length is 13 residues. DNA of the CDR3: TGTGCCAGCAGCAAAATTCAATCAGATACGCAGTATTTT. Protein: CASSKIQSDTQYF.

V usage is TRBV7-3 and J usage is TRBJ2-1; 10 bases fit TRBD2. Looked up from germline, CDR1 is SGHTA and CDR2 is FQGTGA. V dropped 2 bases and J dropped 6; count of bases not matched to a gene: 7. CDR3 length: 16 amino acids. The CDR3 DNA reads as TGTGCCAGCAGCTTATTAATAGCGGGGGGAATCAATGAGCAGTTCTTC. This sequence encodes CASSLLIAGGINEQFF.

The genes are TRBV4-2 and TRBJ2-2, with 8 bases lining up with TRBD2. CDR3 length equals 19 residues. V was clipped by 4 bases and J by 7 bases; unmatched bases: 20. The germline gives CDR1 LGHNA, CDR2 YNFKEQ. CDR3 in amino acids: CASSLGLGTGGGNIGELFF. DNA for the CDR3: TGTGCCAGCAGCCTAGGCTTGGGAACTGGCGGGGGGAATATCGGGGAGCTGTTTTTT.

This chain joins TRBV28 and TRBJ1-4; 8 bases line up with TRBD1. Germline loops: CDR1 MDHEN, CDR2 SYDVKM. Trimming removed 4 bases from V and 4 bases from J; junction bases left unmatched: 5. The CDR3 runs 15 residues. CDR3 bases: TGTGCCAGCAGTTCCAGGGGGCAGGTTAATGAAAAACTGTTTTTT. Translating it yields CASSSRGQVNEKLFF.

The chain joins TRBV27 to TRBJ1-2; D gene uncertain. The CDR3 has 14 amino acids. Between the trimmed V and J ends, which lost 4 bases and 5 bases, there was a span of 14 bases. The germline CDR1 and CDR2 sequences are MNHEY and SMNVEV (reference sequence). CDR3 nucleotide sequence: TGTGCCAGCAGTTCCCGGGGAACAAATTATGGCTACACCTTC. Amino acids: CASSSRGTNYGYTF.

This CDR3 is CSVDRTVHTDTQYF. CDR3 DNA sequence: TGCAGCGTTGACCGGACAGTTCACACAGATACGCAGTATTTT. V and J are TRBV29-1 and TRBJ2-3; a weak D match, TRBD1 (6 bases). Germline CDR1 reads SQVTM; CDR2 reads ANQGSEA. The length of the CDR3 is 14 residues. Trimming shortened V by 3 bases and J by 2 bases, and 12 bases separated the two germline ends.

CDR3 amino acids: CASSPTEREKLFF. Here the CDR3 DNA reads TGTGCCAGCAGCCCCACCGAGCGGGAAAAACTGTTTTTT. The chain carries TRBV7-9 and TRBJ1-4; no clear D. Germline V gives CDR1 SEHNR, CDR2 FQNEAQ (reference sequence). The ends were cut back, 5 bases at V and 8 bases at J, with 12 bases in the middle. The CDR3 is made up of 13 amino acids.

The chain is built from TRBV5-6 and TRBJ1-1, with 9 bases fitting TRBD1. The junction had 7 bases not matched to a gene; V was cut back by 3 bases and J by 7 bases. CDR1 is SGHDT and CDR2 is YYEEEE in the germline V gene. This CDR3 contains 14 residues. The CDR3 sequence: CASSSLQGAGEAFF. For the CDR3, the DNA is TGTGCCAGCAGCTCCCTACAGGGGGCTGGTGAAGCTTTCTTT.

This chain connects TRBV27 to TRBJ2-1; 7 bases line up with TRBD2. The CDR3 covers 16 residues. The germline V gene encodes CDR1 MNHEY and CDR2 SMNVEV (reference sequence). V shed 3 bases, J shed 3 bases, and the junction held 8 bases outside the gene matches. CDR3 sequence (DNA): TGTGCCAGCAGTTTTTACCCCGGGGAGGGCTACAATGAGCAGTTCTTC. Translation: CASSFYPGEGYNEQFF.

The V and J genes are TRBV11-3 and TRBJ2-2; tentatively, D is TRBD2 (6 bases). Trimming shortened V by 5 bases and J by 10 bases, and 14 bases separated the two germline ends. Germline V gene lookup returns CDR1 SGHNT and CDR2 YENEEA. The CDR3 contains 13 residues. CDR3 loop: CASSKGGAQELFF. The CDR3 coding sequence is TGTGCCAGCAGCAAAGGAGGGGCGCAGGAGCTGTTTTTT.